This T cell receptor (beta chain) was documented in a study of T cell responses to AZD1222 COVID-19 vaccine (dated by TCRdb to the early 2020s). Concerning the study at large: A total of approximately 240 trial participants underwent TCR sequencing, of whom some 200 had received two doses of AZD1222 and 26 had received two doses of the MenACWY control vaccine. Enrollment into the trials was organized by age into subgroups of 18-55, 56-69 and 70-plus years, and those subgroups contained roughly 150, 30 and 60 TCR-sequenced participants, respectively.

Findings and caveats that apply to the study as a whole: Most participants were white British and females outnumbered males, and the authors suggested that clonal diversity may have been underestimated. Conclusions about previously exposed vaccinees are limited because only a handful of AZD1222 recipients were SARS-CoV-2 seropositive at baseline. Because no day 14 peak-response samples were available, the repertoires could be characterized only after the peak T cell response. The whole spike protein was spanned by vaccine-associated CD4 TCRs, and dominant responses were seen in regions 160-218 and 743-854. In the small 56-69-year group, the increase in depth fell short of significance, most likely because of low power. Epitopes outside the regions mutated in the B.1.351 and B.1.1.7 variants were reportedly recognized by nearly half of the unique spike-specific TCRs. A significant rise in spike-specific TCR breadth and depth was observed after two AZD1222 doses relative to day 0 and relative to MenACWY recipients.

This specimen's time point label, per the study, means: about 28 days (+/-7) after the second vaccine dose. Because spike-specific TCR depth and breadth did not differ between the two schedules, AZD1222 recipients who got a second dose at roughly 4 weeks were pooled with those who got a second dose at roughly 12 weeks. Samples from vaccinated people were obtained from the UK trials COV001 and COV002, which included a single-blind randomized controlled phase 2/3 trial of AZD1222 (ChAdOx1 nCoV-19) in healthy adults. For TCRbeta chain sequencing, PBMC samples from trial participants were taken at day 0 and at day 28 after the second dose. CDR1 and CDR2 are drawn from the germline V gene (reference sequence): LGHDT, YNNKEL. Its CDR3 holds 15 amino acids, cysteine through phenylalanine. Kept here is only the CDR3 DNA, which spans 45 bases and is read in frame from base 1. V is pruned by 3 bases and J by 0 bases, leaving 5 bases of the junction without a gene match.

Concerning this clone: Its target antigen remains unknown. No qualities accompany the bases; no much larger clone lies one base away.

The CDR3 regions of human TCRbeta chains were analyzed by immunosequencing. The published analysis was carried out like this. TCRs in the repertoires were matched against a reference library of SARS-CoV-2-specific TCRs that had been generated with the MIRA antigen-specificity platform. Breadth was defined as the fraction of unique TCRs that were SARS-CoV-2-associated, and depth was defined as the fraction of total T cells that were SARS-CoV-2-associated. Using the MIRA data, each spike-specific TCR was mapped to the spike region that the TCR reacts to and placed in a CD4 or CD8 class. Log10-transformed breadth and depth values were compared by one-way ANOVA with Sidak's multiple comparisons tests. TCRdb took over this immuneACCESS table, retaining in-frame rearrangements with V and J assigned. Such tables are incomplete; in checked studies, under half of the missing clones stem from an unresolved V gene, and the remainder is unexplained. V and J calls and clone size are copied from that table; D and trimming were computed from the DNA. Recorded for this sample are more than 150,000 clones; 88% of them occurred a single time. The ten largest account for more than 25% of the sample.

The sequence came from an adult who received the AZD1222 COVID-19 vaccine. Recombination connected TRBV3-1 (or the pseudogene TRBV3-2) to TRBJ2-7, and 7 junction bases match TRBD2. The material sequenced was peripheral blood, taken 28 days after the second AZD1222 dose. The DNA sequence reads TGTGCCAGCAGCCAGGACGGGGGGTTCTCCTACGAGCAGTACTTC. This yields the protein CASSQDGGFSYEQYF.